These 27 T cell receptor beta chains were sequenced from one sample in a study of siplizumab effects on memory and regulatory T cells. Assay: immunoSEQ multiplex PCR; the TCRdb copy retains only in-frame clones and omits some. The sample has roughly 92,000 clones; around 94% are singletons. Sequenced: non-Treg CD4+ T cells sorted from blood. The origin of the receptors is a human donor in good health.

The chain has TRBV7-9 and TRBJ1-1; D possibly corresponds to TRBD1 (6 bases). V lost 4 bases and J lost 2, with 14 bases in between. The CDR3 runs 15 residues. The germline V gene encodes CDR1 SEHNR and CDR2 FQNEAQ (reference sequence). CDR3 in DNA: TGTGCCAGCAGCTCTGCCGGGACACAAAACACTGAAGCTTTCTTT. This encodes CASSSAGTQNTEAFF.

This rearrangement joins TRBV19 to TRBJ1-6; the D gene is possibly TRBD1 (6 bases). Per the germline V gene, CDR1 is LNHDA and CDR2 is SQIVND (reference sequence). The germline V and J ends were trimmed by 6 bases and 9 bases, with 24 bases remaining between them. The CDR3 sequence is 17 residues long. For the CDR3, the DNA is TGTGCCAGTAGAAGTTTACAGGGCCCCCCCTTTAGTTCACCCCTCCACTTT. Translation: CASRSLQGPPFSSPLHF.

The CDR3 sequence: CASSVSISGSGGDTQYF. DNA of the CDR3: TGTGCCAGCAGCGTATCTATTAGCGGGAGTGGGGGGGATACGCAGTATTTT. This chain joins TRBV9 and TRBJ2-3; 9 bases line up with TRBD2. Germline assignment: CDR1 SGDLS and CDR2 YYNGEE. This CDR3 spans 17 amino acids. V lost 1 base to trimming and J lost 6 bases; unmatched junction nucleotides: 12.

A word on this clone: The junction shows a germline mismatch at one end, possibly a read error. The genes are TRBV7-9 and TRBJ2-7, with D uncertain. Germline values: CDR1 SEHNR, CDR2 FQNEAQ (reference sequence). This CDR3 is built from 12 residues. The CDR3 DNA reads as TGTGCCAGCAGTTCCGACGGTTACGAGCAGCACTTC. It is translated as CASSSDGYEQHF.

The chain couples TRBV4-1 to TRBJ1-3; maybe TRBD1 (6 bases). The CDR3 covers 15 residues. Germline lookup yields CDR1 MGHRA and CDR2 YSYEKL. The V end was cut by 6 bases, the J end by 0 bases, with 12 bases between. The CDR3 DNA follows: TGCGCCAGCAGTGGGACATACGTCTCTGGAAACACCATATATTTT. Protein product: CASSGTYVSGNTIYF.

In DNA, the CDR3 is TGTGCCAGCAGCGTAGGCGAGTACACCGGGGAGCTGTTTTTT. Encoded protein: CASSVGEYTGELFF. This rearrangement joins TRBV5-4 to TRBJ2-2, with unresolved D. Germline V gene data show CDR1 as SGHNT and CDR2 as YYREEE (reference sequence). V was shortened by 4 bases and J by 3 bases, with 10 bases between the two germline ends. The CDR3 contains 14 residues.

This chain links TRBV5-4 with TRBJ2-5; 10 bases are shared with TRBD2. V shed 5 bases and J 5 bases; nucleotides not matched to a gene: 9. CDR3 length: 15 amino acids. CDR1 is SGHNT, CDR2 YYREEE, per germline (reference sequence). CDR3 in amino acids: CASRRAGGPRETQYF. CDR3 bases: TGTGCCAGCAGGCGAGCGGGGGGGCCACGGGAGACCCAGTACTTC.

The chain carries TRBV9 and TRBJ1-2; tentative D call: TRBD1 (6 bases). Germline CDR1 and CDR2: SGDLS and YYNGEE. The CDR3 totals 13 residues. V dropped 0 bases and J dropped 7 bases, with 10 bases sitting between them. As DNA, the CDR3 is TGTGCCAGCAGCGTAGGTCCACAGGGTGGCTACACCTTC. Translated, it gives CASSVGPQGGYTF.

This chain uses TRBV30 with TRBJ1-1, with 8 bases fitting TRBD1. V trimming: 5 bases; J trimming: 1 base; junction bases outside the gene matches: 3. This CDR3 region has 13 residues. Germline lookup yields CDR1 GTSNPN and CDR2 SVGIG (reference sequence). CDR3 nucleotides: TGTGCCTGGGACAGGGGCGAGAACACTGAAGCTTTCTTT. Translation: CAWDRGENTEAFF.

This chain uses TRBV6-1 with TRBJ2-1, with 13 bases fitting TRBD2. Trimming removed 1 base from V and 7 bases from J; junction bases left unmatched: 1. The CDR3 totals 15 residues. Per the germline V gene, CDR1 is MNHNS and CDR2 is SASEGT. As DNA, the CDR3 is TGTGCCAGCAGTGAAGGGACTAGCGGGAGTAATGAGCAGTTCTTC. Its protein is CASSEGTSGSNEQFF.

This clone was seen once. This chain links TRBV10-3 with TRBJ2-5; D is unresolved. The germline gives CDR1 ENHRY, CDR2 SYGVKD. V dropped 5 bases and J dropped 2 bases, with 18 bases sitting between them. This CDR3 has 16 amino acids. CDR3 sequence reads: CAISPRVSALQETQYF. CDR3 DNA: TGTGCCATCAGTCCCCGGGTTTCGGCCTTACAAGAGACCCAGTACTTC.

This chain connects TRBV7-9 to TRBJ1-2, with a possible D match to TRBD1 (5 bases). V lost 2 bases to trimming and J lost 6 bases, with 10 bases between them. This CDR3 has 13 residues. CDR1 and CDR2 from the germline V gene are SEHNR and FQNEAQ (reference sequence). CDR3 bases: TGTGCCAGCAGCTTACAGGGAATCGATGGCTACACCTTC. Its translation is CASSLQGIDGYTF.

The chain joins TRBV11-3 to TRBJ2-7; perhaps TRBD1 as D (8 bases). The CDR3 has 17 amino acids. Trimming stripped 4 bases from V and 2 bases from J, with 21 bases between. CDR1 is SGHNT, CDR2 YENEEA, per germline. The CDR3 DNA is TGTGCCAGCAGCTCAGTTCGGACAGGGAGGGTCACCTACGAGCAGTACTTC. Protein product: CASSSVRTGRVTYEQYF.

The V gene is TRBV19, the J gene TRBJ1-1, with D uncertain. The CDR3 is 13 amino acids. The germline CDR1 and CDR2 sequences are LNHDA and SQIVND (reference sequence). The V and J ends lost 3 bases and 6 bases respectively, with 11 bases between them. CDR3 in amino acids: CASSMVRAAEAFF. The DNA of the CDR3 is TGTGCCAGTAGTATGGTGAGGGCGGCTGAAGCTTTCTTT.

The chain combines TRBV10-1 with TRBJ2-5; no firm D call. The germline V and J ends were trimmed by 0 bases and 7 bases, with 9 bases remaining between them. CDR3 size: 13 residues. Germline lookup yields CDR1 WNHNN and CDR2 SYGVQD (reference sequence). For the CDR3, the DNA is TGCGCCAGCAGTGAGTCGGTCGAAGGGACCCAGTACTTC. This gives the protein CASSESVEGTQYF.

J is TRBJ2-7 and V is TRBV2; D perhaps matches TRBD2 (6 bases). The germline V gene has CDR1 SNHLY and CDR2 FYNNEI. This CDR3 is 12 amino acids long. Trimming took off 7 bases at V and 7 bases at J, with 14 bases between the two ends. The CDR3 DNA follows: TGTGCCAGCAAGCTCGGGACTTCGGAGCAGTACTTC. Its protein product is CASKLGTSEQYF.

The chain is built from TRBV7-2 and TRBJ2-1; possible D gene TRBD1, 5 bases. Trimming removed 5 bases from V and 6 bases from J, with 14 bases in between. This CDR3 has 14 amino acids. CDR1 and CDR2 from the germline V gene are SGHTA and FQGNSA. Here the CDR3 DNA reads TGTGCCAGCAGCCCAAGGGGCAACTCCAATGAGCAGTTCTTC. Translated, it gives CASSPRGNSNEQFF.

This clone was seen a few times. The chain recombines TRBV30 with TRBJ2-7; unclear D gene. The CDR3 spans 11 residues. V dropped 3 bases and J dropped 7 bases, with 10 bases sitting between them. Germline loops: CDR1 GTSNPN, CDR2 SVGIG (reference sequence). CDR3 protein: CAWSDLGEQYF. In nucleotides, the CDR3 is TGTGCCTGGAGCGACCTTGGGGAGCAGTACTTC.

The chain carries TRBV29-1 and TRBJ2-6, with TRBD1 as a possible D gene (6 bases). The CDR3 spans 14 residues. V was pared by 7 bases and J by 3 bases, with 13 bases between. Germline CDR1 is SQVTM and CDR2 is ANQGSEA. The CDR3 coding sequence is TGCAGCGCTGGGCCAGGGGTTGGGGCCAACGTCCTGACTTTC. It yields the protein CSAGPGVGANVLTF. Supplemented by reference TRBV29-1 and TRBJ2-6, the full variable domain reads SAVISQKPSRDICQRGTSLTIQCQVDSQVTMMFWYRQQPGQSLTLIATANQGSEATYESGFVIDKFPISRPNLTFSTLTVSNMSPEDSSIYLCSAGPGVGANVLTFGAGSRLTVL.

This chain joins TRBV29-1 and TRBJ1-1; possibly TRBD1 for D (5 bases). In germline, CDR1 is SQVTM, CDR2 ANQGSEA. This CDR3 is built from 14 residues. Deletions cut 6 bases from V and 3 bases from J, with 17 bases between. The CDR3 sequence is CSVAGAVEHTEAFF. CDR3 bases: TGCAGCGTCGCTGGGGCGGTAGAGCACACTGAAGCTTTCTTT.

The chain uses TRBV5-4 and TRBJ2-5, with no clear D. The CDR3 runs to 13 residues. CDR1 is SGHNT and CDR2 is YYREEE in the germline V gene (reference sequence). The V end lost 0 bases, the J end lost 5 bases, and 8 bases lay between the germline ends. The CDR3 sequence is CASSLAGSETQYF. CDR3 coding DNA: TGTGCCAGCAGCTTGGCCGGGTCCGAGACCCAGTACTTC.

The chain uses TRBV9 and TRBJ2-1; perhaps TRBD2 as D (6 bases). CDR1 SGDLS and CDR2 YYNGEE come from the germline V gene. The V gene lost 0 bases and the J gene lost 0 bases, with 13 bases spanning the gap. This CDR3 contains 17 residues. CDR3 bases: TGTGCCAGCAGCGTAGCTTTAGTGGGAGGCTCCTACAATGAGCAGTTCTTC. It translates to CASSVALVGGSYNEQFF. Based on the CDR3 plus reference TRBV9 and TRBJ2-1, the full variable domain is DSGVTQTPKHLITATGQRVTLRCSPRSGDLSVYWYQQSLDQGLQFLIQYYNGEERAKGNILERFSAQQFPDLHSELNLSSLELGDSALYFCASSVALVGGSYNEQFFGPGTRLTVL.

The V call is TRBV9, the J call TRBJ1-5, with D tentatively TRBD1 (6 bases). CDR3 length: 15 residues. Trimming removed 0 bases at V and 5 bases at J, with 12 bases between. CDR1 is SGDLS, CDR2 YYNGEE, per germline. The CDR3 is CASSVGPDSYQPQHF. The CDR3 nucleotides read TGTGCCAGCAGCGTAGGTCCGGACAGTTATCAGCCCCAGCATTTT. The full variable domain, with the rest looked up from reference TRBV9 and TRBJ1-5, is DSGVTQTPKHLITATGQRVTLRCSPRSGDLSVYWYQQSLDQGLQFLIQYYNGEERAKGNILERFSAQQFPDLHSELNLSSLELGDSALYFCASSVGPDSYQPQHFGDGTRLSIL.

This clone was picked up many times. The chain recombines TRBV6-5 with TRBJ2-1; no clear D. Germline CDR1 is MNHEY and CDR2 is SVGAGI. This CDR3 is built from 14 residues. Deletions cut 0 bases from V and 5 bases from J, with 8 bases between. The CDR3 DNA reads TGTGCCAGCAGTTACTCTGGGCAAAACAATGAGCAGTTCTTC. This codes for CASSYSGQNNEQFF.

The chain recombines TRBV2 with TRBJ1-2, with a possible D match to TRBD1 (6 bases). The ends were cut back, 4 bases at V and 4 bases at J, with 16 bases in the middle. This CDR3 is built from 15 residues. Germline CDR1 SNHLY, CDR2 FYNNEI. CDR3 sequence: CASSGRVPGAYGYTF. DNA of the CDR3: TGTGCCAGCAGTGGCAGAGTTCCAGGGGCCTATGGCTACACCTTC.

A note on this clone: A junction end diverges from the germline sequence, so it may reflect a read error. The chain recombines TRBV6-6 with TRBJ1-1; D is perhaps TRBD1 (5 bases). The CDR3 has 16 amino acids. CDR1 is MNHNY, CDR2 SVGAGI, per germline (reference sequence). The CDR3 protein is CASNGGEGLGNSEAFF. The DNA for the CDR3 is TGTGCCAGCAATGGGGGAGAGGGCCTCGGGAACAGTGAAGCTTTCTTT.

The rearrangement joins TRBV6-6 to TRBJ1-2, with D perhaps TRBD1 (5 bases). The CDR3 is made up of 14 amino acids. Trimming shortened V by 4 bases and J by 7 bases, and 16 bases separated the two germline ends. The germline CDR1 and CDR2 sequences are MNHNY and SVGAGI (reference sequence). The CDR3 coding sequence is TGTGCCAGCAGTTCGCAGCAGGGCTATGCTGGCTACACCTTC. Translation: CASSSQQGYAGYTF.